This T cell receptor beta chain originates from a study of T cells expressing NK-cell markers. Across the study: From sorted CD3+CD56+NKG2C+, CD3+CD56+NKG2C- and CD3+CD56-NKG2C+ T cells came the TCR beta repertoires.

Study-level results: Whether expanded NKG2C+ T cell clones were HCMV specific stayed uncertain. Over 5 donors showed dominant NKG2C+ clonotypes comprising about 1.0-7.5% of their CD8+ T cells. There were several donors in whom these clonotypes also led the CD3+CD56-NKG2C+ fraction.

In the case of this clonotype: Its specificity is unknown.

CDR1 is MNHNS, CDR2 SASEGT, per germline. The CDR3 contains 14 residues. No DNA is given; TCRdb re-called the 5' RACE reads and lists each CDR3 protein once. Found here are 350,000 to 450,000 distinct CDR3 sequences; the top ten clones hold roughly 5.2%. The sequence was collected from a man aged 18-70 years in good health. V is TRBV6-1 and J is TRBJ2-3; TCRdb's D gene call, TRBD2, goes unchecked for lack of DNA. The specimen was blood T cells: a sorted CD56 or NKG2C T cell subset, CD4+ or CD8+ T cells, or bulk PBMC T cells (not recorded which). Here the CDR3 reads CASSQGARGDTQYF.